This T cell receptor (beta chain) is from a study of cytomegalovirus exposure and HLA in healthy donors (dated by TCRdb to the late 2010s). About the study as a whole: According to an earlier analysis of 550 to 700 of the donors, about 179 million T cells yielded some 110 million unique TCR beta sequences and 276 Gb of sequence data. An early release that covered 640 HLA-typed donors contained approximately 300 gigabases of sequencing data and 85 million to 100 million unique TCR sequences. The genetic ancestry cluster associated with self-reported Caucasian donors included 80% to 90% of the 398 genotyped donors. The study was designed to test whether signatures of past pathogen exposure could be identified by cataloging public T cell receptors. Using immunosequencing, the study profiled T cell repertoires from 500 to 800 subjects and related those repertoires to cytomegalovirus serostatus. In addition to the first cohort of approximately 670 subjects, a separate validation cohort of approximately 130 different subjects was used. To predict cytomegalovirus infection status, the study combined high-throughput TCR immunosequencing, statistical association of individual TCRs with disease status, and machine learning. A later analysis re-examined previously published TCR beta repertoires from around 670 donors and added high-resolution HLA genotyping to investigate patterns of TCR occurrence. Rather than using new phenotypic data, the later analysis identified candidate immune exposures from TCR beta sequences and from how often those sequences occurred across donors. In an earlier analysis of 587 of the donors, high-throughput TCR beta sequencing was used to judge whether each TCR beta V gene segment behaved as functional or pseudogenic. Donor age, sex, ethnicity and CMV serostatus were compiled alongside the repertoire data. Genome-wide SNP genotypes for about 55% of the roughly 670 donors were used in a later genetic analysis, which treated that subset as a discovery cohort. All discovery cohort repertoires had been generated on a single sequencing platform. HLA typing included class I and class II loci at four-digit resolution. The number of donors typed differed by locus, with about 629-640 for A, B, C, DRB1 and DQB1, roughly 520 for DQA1, nearly 610 for DPA1, and over 400 for DPB1. Because of strong linkage in the cohort, five DR-DQ haplotypes were treated as single units for association and clustering. Among approximately 370 genotyped donors of the cohort, an average of approximately 220,000 unique TCR beta nucleotide sequences was sequenced per donor, of which about 19% were non-productive.

Broad study findings and their caveats: A cluster of highly shared sequence variants was judged likely to represent a technical artifact of the sequencing pipeline. For the cohort, immune exposure information was limited to CMV serostatus. In vitro tests confirmed that a few of the cytomegalovirus-associated TCR beta chains recognize cytomegalovirus antigens. According to a later analysis, TCR association rates differed among HLA loci, with DRB1 alleles showing the most associated TCRs and HLA-C alleles showing the fewest. A further reported finding was that TCR beta sequences accurately predicted the HLA-A and HLA-B alleles for most subjects in the first cohort. Some 15 rarely observed V segments, including chromosome 9 orphons, were excluded from the earlier analysis of approximately 500 of the donors because counts were too low. In a later analysis, HLA-associated TCR beta chains were found to be more clonally expanded and to have lower generation probabilities than equally common non-associated chains. The cohort was sequenced for TCR beta chains only, and without alpha or paired-chain data the features that could be detected were limited. According to a later genetic analysis, donors in an Asian-associated ancestry cluster had fewer N-insertions in productive TCRs than the approximately 650-donor mean. Strong co-occurrence of HLA alleles, especially DR and DQ, made assigning TCR associations to individual alleles difficult. In an earlier analysis of approximately 590 of the donors, most TCR beta V segments appeared in productive rearrangements about 87% or about 30% of the time, broadly matching IMGT annotations. Because some donors lacked HLA typing at each locus, the association tests relied only on the typed subset. Presence/absence analyses assumed roughly uniform sequencing depth across donors, an assumption that may not hold. Most TCR sequences were observed very rarely across donors, whereas some public TCRs were present in many individuals. Several of the top co-occurrence clusters appeared to be linked to parvovirus B19, influenza, CMV and Epstein-Barr virus, according to a later analysis. At a false discovery rate of 0.05, a later analysis linked around 17,000 TCR beta sequences to specific HLA alleles. In both the original and validation cohorts, the classifier was reported to diagnose cytomegalovirus status with high specificity and sensitivity. Linkage disequilibrium might explain the correlated functional status among segregating V segments, but an unknown experimental factor could not be ruled out. The study listed 164 TCR beta chains as associated with cytomegalovirus. Because the 87-base-pair reads could not distinguish some IMGT-functional V segments, including TRBV6-2 and TRBV6-3, those segments were excluded. According to the authors, the approach could potentially be generalized to other disease states and immunological phenotypes. An association between a missense DCLRE1C variant and V-gene and J-gene trimming of TCR beta chains was found in a later genetic analysis and replicated in an independent cohort. A later analysis found that most CMV-associated TCR beta chains appeared HLA-restricted, with HLA associations seemingly driven largely by CMV exposure.

The cohort consisted of approximately 690 healthy bone marrow donors. At the time of sampling, all cohort members were nominally healthy, though unrecorded immune exposures were likely present. Of the approximately 610 cohort members, 250 to 300 had positive CMV serostatus and about 360 had negative CMV serostatus, and CMV serostatus was not recorded for the donor. Each donor provided a peripheral blood sample, and peripheral blood mononuclear cells were used for TCR beta sequencing. The Qiagen DNeasy Blood Extraction Kit was used to extract genomic DNA from the blood cell samples. Details on this clone: Its antigen is not yet known. The sample holds no much larger clone one base away, and base qualities are not on file.

The protocol used for the library was the immunoSEQ multiplex PCR assay. For the multiplex PCR, a mixture combining 60 forward primers for TCR Vbeta segments and 13 reverse primers for TCR Jbeta segments was used. The CDR3 region of rearranged TCR beta genes was amplified from genomic DNA by a multiplex PCR assay. The Illumina HiSeq System was used to sequence the amplified TCR beta libraries as 87-base-pair reads. The paper's data handling went like this. A later analysis tallied 75 million to 95 million unique TCR beta chains across the 700 or so repertoires, and approximately 12 million of those chains were shared by two or more donors. To remove PCR and sequencing errors, raw reads were error-corrected and collapsed into unique sequences using a nearest-neighbor algorithm that merged closely related sequences. V, D and J gene segments were assigned by aligning CDR3 sequences to IMGT reference sequences. Each retained sequence needed at least a six-nucleotide match to both a V gene segment and a J gene segment. A rearrangement was called productive if the CDR3 had no stop codons and remained in frame with V and J, and every other rearrangement was called non-productive. Following IMGT convention, CDR3 was defined as the stretch from the second conserved V-encoded cysteine to the conserved J-encoded phenylalanine. In an earlier analysis of approximately 500 of the donors, sequences lacking an unambiguous match to a single V gene segment were excluded. In an earlier analysis of 587 of the donors, V segments were called functional above 56.7% productive rearrangements and were called segregating when the between-donor standard deviation exceeded 5%. A statistical classification framework was developed to diagnose cytomegalovirus status using the catalog of TCR beta chain sequences. In a later analysis, V and J genes were assigned by comparing TCR nucleotide sequences against IMGT/GENE-DB human TR gene sequences. In a later analysis, CDR3 sequences and most-parsimonious VDJ recombination scenarios were assigned using the TCRdist pipeline. In a later analysis, every TCR beta chain was defined by the combination of its CDR3 amino acid sequence and its V-gene family, and reads without a unique V-gene family were dropped. In a later analysis, 500 to 650 highly shared, low-generation-probability nucleotide sequences were removed to address suspected cross-contamination and a sequencing artifact. A later analysis calculated a clonal expansion index for each public chain from normalized within-repertoire ranks of inferred template counts. In a later analysis, generation probabilities were computed with a VDJ recombination model fitted to out-of-frame rearrangements, and the resulting probabilities were checked against IGoR. A later analysis scored TCR-TCR, TCR-HLA and TCR-CMV co-occurrence with hypergeometric tests, applying a repertoire-size bias correction to TCR pairs. False discovery rates were estimated in a later analysis by permuting HLA or CMV assignments 20 times. In a later analysis, co-occurring TCRs were grouped using DBSCAN, and TCRdist sequence similarity was added for clustering within HLA-allele-positive subsets. For co-occurrence clustering, repertoires with fewer than 30,000 or more than 120,000 public chains were excluded, along with five repertoires with anomalous nucleotide sharing. Imported from immuneACCESS, the table was reduced by TCRdb to in-frame sequences with V and J called. These copies leave out some clones; in studies compared against another copy, an unresolved V gene accounts for under half, and the cause of the remainder is not known. V, J and clone size are taken as reported in that table, and D and trimming were inferred from the DNA itself. The sample table contains more than 90,000 clones; only one count was recorded for around 76% of them. Together, the top ten hold 7% to 10% of the sample.

From cysteine to phenylalanine, the CDR3 is 13 amino acids long. Here the CDR3 DNA is all that survives: 39 bases in frame from base 1. V drops 2 bases and J drops 3 bases, leaving 7 bases in between. The germline V gene (reference sequence) specifies WNHNN as CDR1 and SYGVQD as CDR2. The sequencing input was PBMCs. The rearranged chain carries TRBV10-1 and TRBJ1-1, with no reliable assignment of the D segment. This clonotype originated in a human donor in good health. CDR3 loop: CASSEGLYTEAFF. The DNA sequence is TGCGCCAGCAGTGAGGGCTTGTACACTGAAGCTTTCTTT.